Given below is one T cell receptor beta chain in context. As handled by the study authors: Reference gene primer amplification gave estimated nucleated cell counts. The repertoire was sequenced with immunoSEQ multiplex PCR; TCRdb's copy has only in-frame clones and lacks some. That table supplies the V and J calls and clone size; D and trimming were determined from the DNA. The table shows 200,000 to 300,000 clones, with 80% to 90% occurring only once. This record belongs to a study of blood T cell repertoires in COVID-19. Study details: The United States, Italy and Spain supplied acute and convalescent COVID-19 samples. The cDNA or gDNA used as material had been derived from T cells, B-cell-depleted T cells, or PBMCs.

Germline CDR1 reads LNHDA; CDR2 reads SQIVND (reference sequence). V shed 7 bases and J 3 bases; nucleotides not matched to a gene: 6. The CDR3 is made up of 14 amino acids. This clonotype was obtained from a woman in her thirties or forties with acute or convalescent COVID-19. V usage is TRBV19 and J usage is TRBJ2-5, with 9 nucleotides matching TRBD2. The sequenced sample was peripheral blood. The CDR3 loop is CASTHSGGKETQYF. As DNA, the CDR3 is TGTGCCAGTACCCATAGCGGGGGAAAAGAGACCCAGTACTTC.